This TCR beta chain was sequenced for a study of low-dose radiotherapy and immunotherapy resistance in tumors. Covering alpha and beta chains, TRAV- and TRBV-specific primers were used for the first-strand cDNA. Amplification of TCRs used a constant-region primer and V-primer adapter for 15 to 25 PCR cycles. TCRdb passed the reads through MiXCR, listing each CDR3 protein once. The table lists about 7,900 distinct CDR3 sequences, around 60% of them singletons, with approximately 9.3% in the top ten. This CDR3 has 14 residues. The germline gives CDR1 KGHSH, CDR2 LQKENI. Unmatched junction bases numbered 5, after V lost 6 bases and J lost 10 bases.

The V call is TRBV18, the J call TRBJ1-6; 11 bases are shared with TRBD1. The receptor was derived from a human donor with advanced metastatic prostate, ovarian, gallbladder or colorectal cancer (not recorded which). This table probably holds off-target reads from a library built for another chain. The CDR3 here is CASSGQGALSPLHF. DNA for the CDR3: TGTGCCAGCTCCGGACAGGGGGCATTGTCACCCCTCCACTTT. The complete variable domain, with remaining parts taken from reference TRBV18 and TRBJ1-6, reads NAGVMQNPRHLVRRRGQEARLRCSPMKGHSHVYWYRQLPEEGLKFMVYLQKENIIDESGMPKERFSAEFPKEGPSILRIQQVVRGDSAAYFCASSGQGALSPLHFGNGTRLTVT.